This T cell receptor (beta chain) was identified during a study of T cell changes during pregnancy in multiple sclerosis. This clone was seen more than once but under ten times. The junction had 4 bases not matched to a gene; V was cut back by 6 bases and J by 4 bases. The CDR3 has 13 amino acids. Per germline, CDR1 SGHTA and CDR2 FQGNSA. Sequencing used immunoSEQ multiplex PCR; TCRdb keeps in-frame clones, though not all of them. This table has 55,000 to 70,000 clones, about nine tenths appearing once. This sequence originates from a female donor with multiple sclerosis, enrolled in a pregnancy study. This chain joins TRBV7-2 and TRBJ2-5; 8 bases are a match to TRBD2. The sample consisted of CD4+ T cells from peripheral blood mononuclear cells, taken in the third trimester of pregnancy. The CDR3 spells CASRFSGGETQYF. The CDR3 coding sequence is TGTGCCAGCAGATTCAGCGGGGGAGAGACCCAGTACTTC.